This passage covers 6 T cell receptor beta chains from one sample sequenced in a study of monozygotic twins with inflammatory bowel disease. TCRdb reprocessed the 5' RACE reads and keeps a single row for each CDR3 protein, giving no DNA. This table holds approximately 300,000 distinct CDR3 sequences. The sequenced sample consisted of blood. All receptors derive from a human donor with ulcerative colitis or Crohn's disease, or a healthy co-twin of an affected twin (not recorded which).

The J gene is TRBJ2-3, the V gene TRBV12-3 or TRBV12-4; there is no DNA to check the TCRdb D call of TRBD1. CDR3 size: 15 residues. This CDR3 is CASSFARGKADTQYF.

CDR3 sequence reads: CSASEDTSYNEQFF. The V gene is TRBV20-1, the J gene TRBJ2-1; TCRdb indicates TRBD1, and absent DNA this call remains unverified. Germline lookup yields CDR1 DFQATT and CDR2 SNEGSKA (reference sequence). CDR3 length equals 14 residues.

The chain links TRBV6-5 to TRBJ2-7; TCRdb's D call of TRBD1 is untestable without DNA. CDR3 length equals 14 residues. Germline V gene data show CDR1 as MNHEY and CDR2 as SVGAGI. This chain's CDR3 is CASSWDRTSYEQYF.

The chain couples TRBV14 to TRBJ2-7. The length of the CDR3 is 15 residues. In germline, CDR1 is SGHDN, CDR2 FVKESK. CDR3 protein: CASSQDLGGFYEQYF.

This chain connects TRBV29-1 to TRBJ2-1. Germline V gene data show CDR1 as SQVTM and CDR2 as ANQGSEA. The CDR3 is 11 residues long. This chain's CDR3 is CSVVVGLGQFF.

The rearrangement joins TRBV4-3 to TRBJ1-6. The CDR3 length is 16 residues. Germline V gene sequence: CDR1 LGHNA, CDR2 YSLEER. The CDR3 spells CASSQEVGHYYSPLHF.